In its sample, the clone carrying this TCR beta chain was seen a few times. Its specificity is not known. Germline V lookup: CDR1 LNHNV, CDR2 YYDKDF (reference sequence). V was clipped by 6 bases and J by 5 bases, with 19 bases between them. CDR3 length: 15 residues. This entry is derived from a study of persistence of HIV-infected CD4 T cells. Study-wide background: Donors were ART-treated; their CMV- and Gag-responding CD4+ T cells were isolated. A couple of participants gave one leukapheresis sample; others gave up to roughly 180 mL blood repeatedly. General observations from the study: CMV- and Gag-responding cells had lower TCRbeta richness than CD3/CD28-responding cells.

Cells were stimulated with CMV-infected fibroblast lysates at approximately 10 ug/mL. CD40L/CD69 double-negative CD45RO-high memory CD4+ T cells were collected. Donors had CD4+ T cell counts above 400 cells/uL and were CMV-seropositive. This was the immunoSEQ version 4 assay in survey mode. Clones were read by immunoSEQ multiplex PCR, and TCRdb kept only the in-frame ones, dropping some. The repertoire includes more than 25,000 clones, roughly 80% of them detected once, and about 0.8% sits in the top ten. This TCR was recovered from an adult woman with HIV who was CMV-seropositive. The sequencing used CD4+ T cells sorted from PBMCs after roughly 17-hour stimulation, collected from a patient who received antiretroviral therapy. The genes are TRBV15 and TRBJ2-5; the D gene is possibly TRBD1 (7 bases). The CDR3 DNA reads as TGTGCCACCAGGTGGCAGGGGGGTGTTAGGGAGACCCAGTACTTC. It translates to CATRWQGGVRETQYF.